Listed here are 12 T cell receptor beta chains from one sample, sequenced in a study of control samples from healthy donors and cancer patients. The repertoire was sequenced with immunoSEQ multiplex PCR; TCRdb's copy has only in-frame clones and lacks some. The sample consists of some 150,000 clones, roughly 91% of them appearing once. Material: blood. These receptors all come from a woman in her 30s in good health.

A note on this clone: The sample holds other DNA sequences that translate to the same CDR3. This chain uses TRBV6-4 with TRBJ2-1; 10 bases agree with TRBD2. The CDR3 extends over 16 amino acids. Germline V CDR1 and CDR2: MRHNA, SNTAGT. After removal of 0 bases from V and 4 bases from J, the junction contained 3 bases not matched to a gene. The CDR3 DNA reads as TGTGCCAGCAGTGACTCGGCTAGCGGGGGATACAATGAGCAGTTCTTC. Translated: CASSDSASGGYNEQFF.

V usage is TRBV4-2 and J usage is TRBJ1-2, with TRBD1 matching 10 bases. This CDR3 comprises 15 residues. V was pared by 1 base and J by 3 bases, with 2 bases of the junction left unmatched. The germline CDR1 and CDR2 sequences are LGHNA and YNFKEQ. The CDR3 protein is CASSQGGTGDYGYTF. CDR3 in DNA: TGTGCCAGCAGCCAAGGGGGGACAGGGGACTATGGCTACACCTTC.

CDR3 sequence (DNA): TGTGCCAGCAGCTTACAGGTCTACGAGCAGTACTTC. This translates into CASSLQVYEQYF. V usage is TRBV7-9 and J usage is TRBJ2-7; D remains ambiguous. The V end lost 2 bases, the J end lost 3 bases, and 5 bases lay between the germline ends. This CDR3 has 12 amino acids. The germline CDR1 and CDR2 sequences are SEHNR and FQNEAQ (reference sequence).

The rearrangement uses TRBV6-4 and TRBJ2-6; a weak D match, TRBD1 (6 bases). Trimming stripped 3 bases from V and 2 bases from J, with 8 bases between. Germline V lookup: CDR1 MRHNA, CDR2 SNTAGT. This CDR3 has 15 amino acids. For the CDR3, the DNA is TGTGCCAGCAGTGAGAAGGGGGCTGGGGCCAACGTCCTGACTTTC. Translated: CASSEKGAGANVLTF.

The genes are TRBV18 and TRBJ1-1; 11 nucleotides match TRBD1. The V gene end was trimmed by 1 base and the J gene end by 5 bases; junction bases not matched to a gene: 9. Germline values: CDR1 KGHSH, CDR2 LQKENI. The CDR3 totals 17 residues. The CDR3 DNA reads as TGTGCCAGCTCACCACGAGGGACAGGGGGTTTGGGGACTGAAGCTTTCTTT. Encoded protein: CASSPRGTGGLGTEAFF.

This chain uses TRBV4-1 with TRBJ1-2; D gene ambiguous. V dropped 0 bases and J dropped 4 bases, with 9 bases sitting between them. Germline CDR1 reads MGHRA; CDR2 reads YSYEKL. There are 14 residues in the CDR3. CDR3 region: CASSQDSQSYGYTF. The CDR3 DNA sequence: TGCGCCAGCAGCCAAGACTCGCAGAGCTATGGCTACACCTTC.

This clone occurred once. The V call is TRBV11-2, the J call TRBJ1-3; perhaps TRBD1 as D (5 bases). There are 15 residues in the CDR3. V gave up 5 bases and J gave up 0 bases, with 11 bases separating them. The germline V gene has CDR1 SGHAT and CDR2 FQNNGV. The CDR3 nucleotides read TGTGCCAGCAGCCGACAGATCCACTCTGGAAACACCATATATTTT. This codes for CASSRQIHSGNTIYF. Looking up the rest from reference TRBV11-2 and TRBJ1-3 gives the full variable domain: EAGVAQSPRYKIIEKRQSVAFWCNPISGHATLYWYQQILGQGPKLLIQFQNNGVVDDSQLPKDRFSAERLKGVDSTLKIQPAKLEDSAVYLCASSRQIHSGNTIYFGEGSWLTVV.

This sequence joins TRBV15 and TRBJ2-5, with D perhaps matching TRBD2 (6 bases). CDR3 length equals 15 residues. Germline CDR1 and CDR2: LNHNV and YYDKDF (reference sequence). Trimming took 0 bases from V and 3 from J, leaving 11 bases between them. CDR3 protein: CATSRDPQREETQYF. For the CDR3, the DNA is TGTGCCACCAGCAGAGATCCCCAGCGGGAAGAGACCCAGTACTTC.

The V call is TRBV19, the J call TRBJ2-3; TRBD2 matches at 7 bases. This CDR3 has 13 residues. Germline assignment: CDR1 LNHDA and CDR2 SQIVND (reference sequence). After removal of 7 bases from V and 5 bases from J, the junction contained 6 bases not matched to a gene. CDR3 coding DNA: TGTGCCAGTAACTCTTTAGCGGGAGATACGCAGTATTTT. It specifies CASNSLAGDTQYF. Supplemented by reference TRBV19 and TRBJ2-3, the full variable domain reads DGGITQSPKYLFRKEGQNVTLSCEQNLNHDAMYWYRQDPGQGLRLIYYSQIVNDFQKGDIAEGYSVSREKKESFPLTVTSAQKNPTAFYLCASNSLAGDTQYFGPGTRLTVL.

This chain links TRBV12-3 or TRBV12-4 with TRBJ2-7; 9 positions agree with TRBD2. Losses at the gene ends were 6 bases for V and 8 bases for J; bases not matched to a gene: 8. The CDR3 spans 13 residues. This chain's CDR3 is CASSVGLAWKQYF. CDR3 sequence (DNA): TGTGCCAGCAGCGTCGGACTAGCGTGGAAGCAGTACTTC.

The rearrangement joins TRBV6-5 to TRBJ2-2; possible D gene TRBD2, 5 bases. From germline, CDR1 is MNHEY and CDR2 SVGAGI. The length of the CDR3 is 15 residues. V lost 6 bases and J 0 bases, leaving 11 bases between the germline ends. CDR3 loop: CASRPPGSNTGELFF. The CDR3 coding sequence is TGTGCCAGCAGACCTCCGGGATCGAACACCGGGGAGCTGTTTTTT.

This chain connects TRBV5-5 to TRBJ2-3; 7 bases map to TRBD1. The V and J ends lost 0 bases and 5 bases, in that order; junction bases with no gene match: 3. Germline V gene lookup returns CDR1 SGHKS and CDR2 YYEKEE (reference sequence). The CDR3 length is 14 residues. The chain's CDR3 is CASSLVQGRDTQYF. The CDR3, as DNA: TGTGCCAGCAGCTTGGTACAGGGGAGAGATACGCAGTATTTT.